This T cell receptor (beta chain) was profiled in a study of shared clonotypes between healthy human individuals (dated by TCRdb to 2019 to 2021). About the investigation overall: The cohort included three men and a couple of women between 18 and 49 years of age. To estimate repertoire size and how much clonotype sharing occurs between individuals, the study deeply sequenced the blood TCR repertoires of five healthy adults. To increase sequencing depth and limit assay-specific biases, different laboratories used diverse techniques to prepare libraries and sequence TCR repertoires. Between about 0.8 and 9.5 billion PBMCs per donor were obtained by leukapheresis.

A word on this clone: The antigen this receptor binds is unknown. No clone much larger than this one lies a single base away; base qualities are absent.

Using the deep immunoSEQ assay, multiplex PCR amplified TCR CDR3 regions from genomic DNA. For each cell subset, the extracted genomic DNA was distributed evenly across all wells of several immunoSEQ 96-well plates, and each plate served as one replicate. For unsorted PBMC, each replicate PCR was loaded with 250 to 300 ng genomic DNA, equivalent to tens of thousands of T cell genomes. Genomic DNA from unsorted PBMC was sequenced over ten immunoSEQ deep assay plates. Purified libraries were measured with a Qubit 3.0 fluorometer, size-checked on a Bioanalyzer 2100, and measured again with the KAPA Library Quantification kit. Each immunoSEQ 96-well plate was sequenced on its own single-read 150-cycle Illumina NextSeq 550 flow cell. As for the original processing: Because the immunoSEQ output held only junctional sequences and lacked quality scores, the filtering could not match the filtering applied to full-length reads. Sequences were annotated with PyIR, a Python wrapper for IgBLAST v1.9, using IMGT germline references to assign V/J genes and CDR3. Reads with weak V/J assignments (E-value above 1e-6), missing CDR3, stop codons, out-of-frame junctions, or ambiguous translated residues were removed. V3J clonotypes were defined by identical inferred V gene, J gene, and CDR3 amino acid sequence. Percentage overlap between repertoires was computed as shared unique clonotypes divided by the size of the smaller repertoire. Three approaches were used to assess repertoire richness: RTK rarefaction, the Chao1 estimator, and Recon v2.1 estimates of unobserved clonotypes. As stored in TCRdb, this immuneACCESS dataset retains in-frame rearrangements with V and J assigned. A fraction of the clones does not appear; measured against another copy, unresolved V genes explain less than half of the discrepancy, and the remainder lacks a known reason. V, J and clone size are taken as reported in that table, and D and trimming were inferred from the DNA itself. The table for this sample lists 450,000 to 500,000 clones; about 79% of them were counted only once. 13% of the sample comes from the top ten.

Healthy HIV-negative adults with no recently reported acute infections or vaccinations were included as donors. Every donor was a Caucasian adult living in Nashville, Tennessee, USA. For unsorted samples, 80 million to 100 million PBMCs were counted, and genomic DNA was extracted using the QIAamp DNA Blood Mini kit. After blood collection by leukapheresis, PBMCs were isolated using Ficoll-Histopaque density gradient centrifugation and then cryopreserved in the vapor phase of liquid nitrogen. What the research found in general, with its limitations: The small number of donors limited the genetic and exposure-history diversity represented. Pairwise subsampling indicated that sequencing depth was expected to affect the degree of clonotype sharing among donors. Sampling was restricted to blood, and TCR repertoires in tissue are likely to differ from TCR repertoires in blood.

The junction shows trimming of 3 bases on V and 0 bases on J, plus 13 bases between the germline ends. Sequences MDHEN (CDR1) and SYDVKM (CDR2) are obtained from the germline V gene. From the cysteine through the phenylalanine, the CDR3 covers 16 amino acids. The entry retains the CDR3 DNA only, 48 bases that are in frame from base 1. The sequence derives from a woman between 40 and 50 years old in good health. Some clones in this sample may be carry-over from other donors' samples. Sequenced sample: PBMCs. This chain is built from TRBV28 and TRBJ2-3; perhaps TRBD2 is the D gene, with 6 bases matching. The CDR3 has the sequence CASSLDSGSSTDTQYF. DNA sequence: TGTGCCAGCAGTTTGGATAGCGGTTCTAGCACAGATACGCAGTATTTT. The full variable domain, completed from the reference TRBV28 and TRBJ2-3 proteins outside the CDR3, reads DVKVTQSSRYLVKRTGEKVFLECVQDMDHENMFWYRQDPGLGLRLIYFSYDVKMKEKGDIPEGYSVSREKKERFSLILESASTNQTSMYLCASSLDSGSSTDTQYFGPGTRLTVL.